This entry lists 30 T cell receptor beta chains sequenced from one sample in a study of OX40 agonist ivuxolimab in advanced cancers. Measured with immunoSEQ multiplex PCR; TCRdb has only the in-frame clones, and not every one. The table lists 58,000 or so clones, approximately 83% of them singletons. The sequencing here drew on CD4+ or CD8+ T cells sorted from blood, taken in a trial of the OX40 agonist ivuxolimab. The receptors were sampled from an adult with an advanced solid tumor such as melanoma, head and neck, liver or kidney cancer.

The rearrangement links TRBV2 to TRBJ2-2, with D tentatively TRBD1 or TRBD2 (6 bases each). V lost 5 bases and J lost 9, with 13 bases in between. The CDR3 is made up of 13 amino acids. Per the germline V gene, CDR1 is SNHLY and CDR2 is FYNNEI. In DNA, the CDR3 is TGTGCCAGCAGTTCACGGGGGCAAAGGGAGCTGTTTTTT. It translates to CASSSRGQRELFF.

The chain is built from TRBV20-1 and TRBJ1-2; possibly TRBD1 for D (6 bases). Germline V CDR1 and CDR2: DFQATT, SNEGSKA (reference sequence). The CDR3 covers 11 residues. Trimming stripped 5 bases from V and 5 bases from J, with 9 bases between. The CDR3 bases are TGCAGTGCTCAGGGGCTATATGGCTACACCTTC. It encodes CSAQGLYGYTF.

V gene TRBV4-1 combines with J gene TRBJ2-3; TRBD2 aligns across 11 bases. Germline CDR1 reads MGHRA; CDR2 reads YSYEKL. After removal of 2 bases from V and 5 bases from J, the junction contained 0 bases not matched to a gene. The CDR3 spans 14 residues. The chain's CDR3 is CASSQLAGGDTQYF. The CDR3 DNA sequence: TGCGCCAGCAGCCAACTAGCGGGAGGAGATACGCAGTATTTT.

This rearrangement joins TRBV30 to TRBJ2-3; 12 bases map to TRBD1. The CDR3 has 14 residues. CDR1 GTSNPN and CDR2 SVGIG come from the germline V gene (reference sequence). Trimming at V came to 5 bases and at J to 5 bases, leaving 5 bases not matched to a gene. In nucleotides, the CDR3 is TGTGCCTGGGGGACAGGGGGCGTGAGAGATACGCAGTATTTT. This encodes CAWGTGGVRDTQYF.

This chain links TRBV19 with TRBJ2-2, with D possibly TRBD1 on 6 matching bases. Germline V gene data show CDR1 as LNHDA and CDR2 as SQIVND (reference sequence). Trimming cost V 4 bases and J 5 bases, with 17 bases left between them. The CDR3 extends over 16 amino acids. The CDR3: CASSTIGTPTTGELFF. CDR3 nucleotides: TGTGCCAGTAGTACAATCGGGACACCAACTACCGGGGAGCTGTTTTTT.

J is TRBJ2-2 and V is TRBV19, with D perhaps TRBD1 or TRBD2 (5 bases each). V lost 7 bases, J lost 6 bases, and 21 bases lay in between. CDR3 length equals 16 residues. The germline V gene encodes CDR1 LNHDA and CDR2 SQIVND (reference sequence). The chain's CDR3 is CASTRDWDRGSGELFF. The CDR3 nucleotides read TGTGCCAGTACCCGAGACTGGGACCGCGGTTCCGGGGAGCTGTTTTTT. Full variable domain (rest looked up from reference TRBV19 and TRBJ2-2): DGGITQSPKYLFRKEGQNVTLSCEQNLNHDAMYWYRQDPGQGLRLIYYSQIVNDFQKGDIAEGYSVSREKKESFPLTVTSAQKNPTAFYLCASTRDWDRGSGELFFGEGSRLTVL.

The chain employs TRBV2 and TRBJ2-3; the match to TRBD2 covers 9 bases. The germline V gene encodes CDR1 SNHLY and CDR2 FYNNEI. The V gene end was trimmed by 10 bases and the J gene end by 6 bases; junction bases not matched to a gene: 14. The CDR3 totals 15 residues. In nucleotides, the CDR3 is TGTGCCACCCCCCGCGAGCGGGGGGCAGGGGATACGCAGTATTTT. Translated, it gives CATPRERGAGDTQYF. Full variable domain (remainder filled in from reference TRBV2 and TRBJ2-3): EPEVTQTPSHQVTQMGQEVILRCVPISNHLYFYWYRQILGQKVEFLVSFYNNEISEKSEIFDDQFSVERPDGSNFTLKIRSTKLEDSAMYFCATPRERGAGDTQYFGPGTRLTVL.

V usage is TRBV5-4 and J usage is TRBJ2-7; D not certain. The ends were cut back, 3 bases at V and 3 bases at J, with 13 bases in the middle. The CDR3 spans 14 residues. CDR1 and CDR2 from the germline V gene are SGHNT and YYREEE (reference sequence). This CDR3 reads CASSSGVLSYEQYF. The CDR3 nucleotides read TGTGCCAGCAGCTCTGGCGTACTTAGCTACGAGCAGTACTTC.

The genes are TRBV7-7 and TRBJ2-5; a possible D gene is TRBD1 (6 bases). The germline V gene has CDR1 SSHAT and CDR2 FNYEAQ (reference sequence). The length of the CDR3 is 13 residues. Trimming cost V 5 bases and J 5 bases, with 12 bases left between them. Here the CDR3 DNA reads TGTGCCAGCAGCCACAGGGTGGGGGAGACCCAGTACTTC. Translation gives CASSHRVGETQYF.

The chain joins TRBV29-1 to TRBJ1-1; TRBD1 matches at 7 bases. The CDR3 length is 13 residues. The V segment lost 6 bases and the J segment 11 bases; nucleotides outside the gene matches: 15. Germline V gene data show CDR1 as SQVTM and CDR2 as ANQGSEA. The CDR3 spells CSVDDRDGKGAFF. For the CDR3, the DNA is TGCAGCGTCGACGACAGGGATGGTAAAGGGGCTTTCTTT.

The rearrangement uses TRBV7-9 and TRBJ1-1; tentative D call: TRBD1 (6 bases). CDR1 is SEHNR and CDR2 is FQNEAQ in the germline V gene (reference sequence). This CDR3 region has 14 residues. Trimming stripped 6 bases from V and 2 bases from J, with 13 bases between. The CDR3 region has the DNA TGTGCCAGCAGACGGGCAGGGGATAACACTGAAGCTTTCTTT. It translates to CASRRAGDNTEAFF. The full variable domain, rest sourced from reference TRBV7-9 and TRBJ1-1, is DTGVSQNPRHKITKRGQNVTFRCDPISEHNRLYWYRQTLGQGPEFLTYFQNEAQLEKSRLLSDRFSAERPKGSFSTLEIQRTEQGDSAMYLCASRRAGDNTEAFFGQGTRLTVV.

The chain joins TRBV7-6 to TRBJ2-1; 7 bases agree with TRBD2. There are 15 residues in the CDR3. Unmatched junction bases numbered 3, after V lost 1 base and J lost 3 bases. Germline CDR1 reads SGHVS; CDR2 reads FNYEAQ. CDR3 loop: CASSLGLAVYNEQFF. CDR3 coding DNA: TGTGCCAGCAGCTTAGGACTAGCTGTCTACAATGAGCAGTTCTTC.

CDR3 bases: TGCGCCAGCAGCCAAGATCCCCGTCGAGAGACCCAGTACTTC. Amino acid sequence: CASSQDPRRETQYF. This chain joins TRBV4-1 and TRBJ2-5; D not resolved. Germline loops: CDR1 MGHRA, CDR2 YSYEKL. CDR3 size: 14 residues. Deletions cut 0 bases from V and 4 bases from J, with 9 bases between.

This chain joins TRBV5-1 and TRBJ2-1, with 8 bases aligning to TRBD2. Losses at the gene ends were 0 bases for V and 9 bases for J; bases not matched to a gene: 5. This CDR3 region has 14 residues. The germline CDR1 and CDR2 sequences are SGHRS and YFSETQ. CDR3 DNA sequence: TGCGCCAGCAGCTTGGCGCGGGGGGACCTTGAGCAGTTCTTC. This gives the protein CASSLARGDLEQFF.

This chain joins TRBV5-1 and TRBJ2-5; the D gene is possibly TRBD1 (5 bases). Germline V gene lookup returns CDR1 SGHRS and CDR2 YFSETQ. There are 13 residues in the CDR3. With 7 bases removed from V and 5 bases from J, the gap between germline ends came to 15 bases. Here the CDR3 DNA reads TGCGCCAGCTGCAACGGTTGGGGCGAGACCCAGTACTTC. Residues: CASCNGWGETQYF.

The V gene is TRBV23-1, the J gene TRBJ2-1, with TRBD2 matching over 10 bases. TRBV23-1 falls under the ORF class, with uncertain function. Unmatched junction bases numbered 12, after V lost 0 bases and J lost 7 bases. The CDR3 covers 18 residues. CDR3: CASSQSMRSGRAGNEQFF. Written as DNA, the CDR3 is TGCGCCAGCAGTCAATCTATGCGAAGCGGGAGGGCAGGGAATGAGCAGTTCTTC.

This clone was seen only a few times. CDR3 sequence: CASSEGLWGGTDQPQHF. The CDR3 bases are TGTGCCAGCAGTGAAGGTTTGTGGGGGGGCACCGATCAGCCCCAGCATTTT. V is TRBV6-1 and J is TRBJ1-5, with a possible D match to TRBD1 (6 bases). Germline V CDR1 and CDR2: MNHNS, SASEGT. The CDR3 is made up of 17 amino acids. Deletions cut 1 base from V and 5 bases from J, with 18 bases between.

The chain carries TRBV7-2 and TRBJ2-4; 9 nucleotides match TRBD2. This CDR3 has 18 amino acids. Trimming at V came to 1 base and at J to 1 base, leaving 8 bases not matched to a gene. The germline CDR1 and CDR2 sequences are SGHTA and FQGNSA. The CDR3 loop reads CASSLESSGKGAKNIQYF. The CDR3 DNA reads TGTGCCAGCAGCTTAGAGTCTAGCGGGAAGGGGGCCAAAAACATTCAGTACTTC. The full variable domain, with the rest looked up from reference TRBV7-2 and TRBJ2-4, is GAGVSQSPSNKVTEKGKDVELRCDPISGHTALYWYRQSLGQGLEFLIYFQGNSAPDKSGLPSDRFSAERTGGSVSTLTIQRTQQEDSAVYLCASSLESSGKGAKNIQYFGAGTRLSVL.

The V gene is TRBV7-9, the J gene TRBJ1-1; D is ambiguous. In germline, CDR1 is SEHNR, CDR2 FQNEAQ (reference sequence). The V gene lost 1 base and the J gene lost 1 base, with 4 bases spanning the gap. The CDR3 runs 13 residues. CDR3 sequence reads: CASSLVGNTEAFF. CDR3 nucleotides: TGTGCCAGCAGCTTAGTAGGGAACACTGAAGCTTTCTTT.

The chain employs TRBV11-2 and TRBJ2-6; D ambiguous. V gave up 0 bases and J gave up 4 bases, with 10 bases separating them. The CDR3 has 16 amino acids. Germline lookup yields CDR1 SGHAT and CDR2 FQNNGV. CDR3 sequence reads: CASSLDGRTGANVLTF. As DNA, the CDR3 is TGTGCCAGCAGCTTAGATGGGCGGACCGGGGCCAACGTCCTGACTTTC.

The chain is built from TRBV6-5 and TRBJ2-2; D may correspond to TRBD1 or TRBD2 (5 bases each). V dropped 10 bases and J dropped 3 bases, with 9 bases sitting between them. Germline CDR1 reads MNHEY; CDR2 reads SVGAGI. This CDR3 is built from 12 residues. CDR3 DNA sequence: TGTGCCACGAGGGGTCACACCGGGGAGCTGTTTTTT. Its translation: CATRGHTGELFF.

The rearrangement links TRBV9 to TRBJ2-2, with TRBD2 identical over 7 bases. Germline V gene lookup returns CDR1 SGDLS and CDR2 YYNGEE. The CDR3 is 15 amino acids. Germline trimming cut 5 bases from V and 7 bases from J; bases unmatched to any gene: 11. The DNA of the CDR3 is TGTGCCAGCAGTCCCAGGACTAGGGGAGACGGGGAGCTGTTTTTT. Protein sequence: CASSPRTRGDGELFF.

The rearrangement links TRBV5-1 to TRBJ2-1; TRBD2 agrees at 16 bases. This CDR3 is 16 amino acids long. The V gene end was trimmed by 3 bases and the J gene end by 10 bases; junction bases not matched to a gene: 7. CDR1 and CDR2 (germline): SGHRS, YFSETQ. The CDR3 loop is CASSYPGLAGGKEQFF. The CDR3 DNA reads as TGCGCCAGCAGCTACCCGGGACTAGCGGGGGGGAAGGAGCAGTTCTTC.

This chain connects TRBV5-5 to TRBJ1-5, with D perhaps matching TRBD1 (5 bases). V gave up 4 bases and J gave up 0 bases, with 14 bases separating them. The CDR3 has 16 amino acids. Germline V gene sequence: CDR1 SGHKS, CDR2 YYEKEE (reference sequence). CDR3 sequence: CASSIGGTYSNQPQHF. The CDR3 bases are TGTGCCAGCAGCATTGGGGGGACCTATAGCAATCAGCCCCAGCATTTT.

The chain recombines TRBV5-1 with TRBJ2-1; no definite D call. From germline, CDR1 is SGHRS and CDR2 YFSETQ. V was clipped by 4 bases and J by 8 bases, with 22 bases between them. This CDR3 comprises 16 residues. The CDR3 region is CASSALAGSLSHEQFF. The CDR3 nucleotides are TGCGCCAGCAGCGCCCTCGCAGGCTCTCTGTCCCATGAGCAGTTCTTC.

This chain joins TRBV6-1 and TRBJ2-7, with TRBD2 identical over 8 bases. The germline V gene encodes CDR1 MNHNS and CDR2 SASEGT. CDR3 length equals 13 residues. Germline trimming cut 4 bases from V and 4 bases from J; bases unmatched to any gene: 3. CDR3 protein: CASSGRGRYEQYF. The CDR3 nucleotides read TGTGCCAGCAGTGGCCGCGGGAGGTACGAGCAGTACTTC.

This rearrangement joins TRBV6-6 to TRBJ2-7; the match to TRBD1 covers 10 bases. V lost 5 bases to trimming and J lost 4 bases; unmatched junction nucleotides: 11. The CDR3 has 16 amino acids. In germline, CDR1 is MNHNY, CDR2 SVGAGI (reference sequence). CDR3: CASSHWTGTGVYEQYF. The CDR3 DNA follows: TGTGCCAGCAGTCACTGGACCGGGACAGGGGTTTACGAGCAGTACTTC.

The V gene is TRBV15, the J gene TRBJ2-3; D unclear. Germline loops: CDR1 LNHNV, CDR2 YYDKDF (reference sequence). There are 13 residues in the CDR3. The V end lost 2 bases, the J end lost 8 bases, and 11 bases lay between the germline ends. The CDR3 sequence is CATSRPSVLTQYF. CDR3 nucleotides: TGTGCCACCAGCAGACCTTCGGTACTTACGCAGTATTTT.

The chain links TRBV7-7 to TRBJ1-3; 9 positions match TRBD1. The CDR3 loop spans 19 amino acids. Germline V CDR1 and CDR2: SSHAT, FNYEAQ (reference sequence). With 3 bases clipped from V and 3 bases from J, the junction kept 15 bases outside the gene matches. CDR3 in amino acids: CASSLGWICHRGRGNTIYF. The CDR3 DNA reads TGTGCCAGCAGCTTGGGTTGGATCTGTCACAGGGGGCGTGGAAACACCATATATTTT.

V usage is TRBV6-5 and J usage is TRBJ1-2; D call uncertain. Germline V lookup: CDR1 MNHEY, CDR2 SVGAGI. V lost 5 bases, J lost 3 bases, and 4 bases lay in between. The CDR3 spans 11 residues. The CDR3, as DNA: TGTGCCAGCAGTGAGGACTATGGCTACACCTTC. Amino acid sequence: CASSEDYGYTF.